The sequence of this TCR beta chain was determined in a study of T cells after posttransplantation cyclophosphamide. CDR3 length: 18 residues. The V and J ends lost 7 bases and 0 bases, in that order; junction bases with no gene match: 16. Germline V gene lookup returns CDR1 GTSNPN and CDR2 SVGIG (reference sequence). Assay used: immunoSEQ multiplex PCR; TCRdb lists only in-frame clones, some missing. The sample carries thousands of clones, around 95% recorded once. This chain joins TRBV30 and TRBJ2-3, with 10 nucleotides matching TRBD2. This TCR was sampled from a woman in her forties or fifties in good health and a related stem cell transplant donor. The specimen was naive CD8+ T cells sorted from PBMCs. CDR3: CAYQGSKTTSGSTDTQYF. The DNA for the CDR3 is TGTGCCTATCAAGGGAGCAAAACGACTAGCGGGAGCACAGATACGCAGTATTTT.